This T cell receptor (beta chain) derives from a study of blood T cell repertoires in COVID-19. Study context: Spain, Italy and the United States supplied samples that represented acute and convalescent COVID-19. In each case, the material was cDNA or gDNA derived from T cells, B-cell-depleted T cells, or PBMCs.

Libraries were prepared by immunoSEQ multiplex PCR; TCRdb keeps only in-frame clonotypes and omits some of them. The table records roughly 31,000 clones, over 75% of them present only once. The CDR3 has 16 residues. The sample taken for sequencing was peripheral blood. The chain is built from TRBV21-1 and TRBJ2-4; the D call in the table, TRBD1, was not verified against the DNA. TRBV21-1 is recorded as a pseudogene. The clonotype comes from a man aged 55 to 70 with acute or convalescent COVID-19. CDR3 residues: CASGAGTGEVKNIQYF. CDR3 DNA sequence: TGTGCCAGCGGCGCCGGGACAGGGGAAGTCAAAAACATTCAGTACTTC.